This entry describes one T cell receptor beta chain. Its target is unknown. V lost 7 bases to trimming and J lost 5 bases, with 14 bases between them. The CDR3 consists of 13 residues. The V gene's germline CDR1 is MNHNY and CDR2 SVGAGI (reference sequence). HIV-positive participants were all treated in the United States. Assay version v3.0 of immunoSEQ was used, and it was run at survey level. Method: immunoSEQ multiplex PCR; TCRdb's copy keeps in-frame clones and lacks some. The repertoire includes over 15,000 clones, more than 85% of them detected once, and approximately 8.7% sits in the top ten. The sample comes from a study of long-term antiretroviral therapy in people with HIV. Study at large: The immediate-ART recommendation dates to 2015, and the earliest samples predate it by about a decade.

Study-level results: The study found that diversity rose after ART but stayed below transplant donor controls. Clones that had undergone expansion before ART prevailed in the repertoire throughout all time points.

This rearrangement joins TRBV6-6 to TRBJ1-1, with D uncertain. This clonotype was sampled from a man in his 60s with HIV. The sequenced sample was unsorted PBMCs, obtained 0.3 years after starting antiretroviral therapy. This CDR3 is CASNWGSQTEAFF. CDR3 DNA: TGTGCCAGCAATTGGGGTAGCCAAACTGAAGCTTTCTTT.